The clone carrying this TCR beta chain was observed a few times. Its specificity is unknown. The data stem from a study of cytomegalovirus exposure and HLA in healthy donors. At the level of the study: Most genotyped donors, roughly 83% of about 430, had Caucasian-associated genetic ancestry. Points from the study as a whole: Segments of the TCR beta V type were, in most cases, productive about 90% or about 30% of the time in an earlier analysis. Sequencing likely caused a cluster of highly shared sequence variants. A missense variant in DCLRE1C was later tied to TCR beta V- and J-gene trimming.

J lost 4 bases, V lost 10 bases, and 11 bases had no gene match. This CDR3 is built from 14 residues. Germline CDR1 reads LNHDA; CDR2 reads SQIVND (reference sequence). PCR amplification relied on 60 Vbeta primers (plus 13 Jbeta primers). Libraries were prepared by immunoSEQ multiplex PCR; TCRdb keeps only in-frame clonotypes and omits some of them. The repertoire holds approximately 98,000 clones, approximately 74% seen once, with about 1.7% in the top ten. The specimen was PBMCs. This receptor was identified in a male donor in good health and CMV-seronegative. V and J are TRBV19 and TRBJ2-7, with 9 positions matching TRBD2. The CDR3 loop reads CATSISGSGYEQYF. The CDR3 coding sequence is TGTGCCACCTCGATTAGCGGGAGTGGGTACGAGCAGTACTTC.